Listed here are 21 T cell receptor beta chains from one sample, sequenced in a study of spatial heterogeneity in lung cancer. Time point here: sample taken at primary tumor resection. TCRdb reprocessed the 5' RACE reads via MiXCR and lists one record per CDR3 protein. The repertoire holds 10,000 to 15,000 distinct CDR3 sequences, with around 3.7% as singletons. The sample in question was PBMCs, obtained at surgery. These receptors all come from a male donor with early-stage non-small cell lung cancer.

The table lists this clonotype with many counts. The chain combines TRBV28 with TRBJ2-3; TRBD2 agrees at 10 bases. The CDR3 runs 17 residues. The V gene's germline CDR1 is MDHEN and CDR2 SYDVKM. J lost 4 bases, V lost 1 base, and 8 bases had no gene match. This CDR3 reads CASSLSSGRAGPDTQYF. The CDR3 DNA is TGTGCCAGCAGTTTATCAAGCGGGAGGGCCGGGCCAGATACGCAGTATTTT.

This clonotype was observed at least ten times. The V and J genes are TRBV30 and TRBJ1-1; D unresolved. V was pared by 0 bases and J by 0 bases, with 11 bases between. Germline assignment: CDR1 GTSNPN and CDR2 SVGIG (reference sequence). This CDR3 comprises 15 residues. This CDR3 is CAWSVGGIMNTEAFF. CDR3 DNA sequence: TGTGCCTGGAGTGTGGGAGGGATTATGAACACTGAAGCTTTCTTT. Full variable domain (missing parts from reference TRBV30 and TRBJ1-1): SQTIHQWPATLVQPVGSPLSLECTVEGTSNPNLYWYRQAAGRGLQLLFYSVGIGQISSEVPQNLSASRPQDRQFILSSKKLLLSDSGFYLCAWSVGGIMNTEAFFGQGTRLTVV.

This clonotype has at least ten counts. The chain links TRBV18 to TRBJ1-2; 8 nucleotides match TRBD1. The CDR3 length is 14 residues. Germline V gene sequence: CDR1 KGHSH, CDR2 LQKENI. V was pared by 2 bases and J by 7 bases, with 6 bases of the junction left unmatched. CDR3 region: CASSPEGQGSGYTF. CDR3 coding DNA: TGTGCCAGCTCACCAGAAGGACAGGGTAGTGGCTACACCTTC.

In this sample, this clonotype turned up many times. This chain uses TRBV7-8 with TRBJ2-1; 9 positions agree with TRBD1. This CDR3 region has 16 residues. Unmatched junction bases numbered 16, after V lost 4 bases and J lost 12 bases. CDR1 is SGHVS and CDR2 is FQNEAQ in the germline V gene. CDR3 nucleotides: TGTGCCAGCAGCTCCACCCCGGGACAGGGATTCCAGGGGCAGTTCTTC. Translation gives CASSSTPGQGFQGQFF.

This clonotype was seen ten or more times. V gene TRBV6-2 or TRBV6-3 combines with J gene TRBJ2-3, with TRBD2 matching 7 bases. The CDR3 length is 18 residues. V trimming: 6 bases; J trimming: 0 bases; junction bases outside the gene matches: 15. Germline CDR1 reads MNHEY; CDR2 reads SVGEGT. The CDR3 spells CASRSELASTTSTDTQYF. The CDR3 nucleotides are TGTGCCAGCAGGTCAGAACTAGCGTCAACAACTAGCACAGATACGCAGTATTTT.

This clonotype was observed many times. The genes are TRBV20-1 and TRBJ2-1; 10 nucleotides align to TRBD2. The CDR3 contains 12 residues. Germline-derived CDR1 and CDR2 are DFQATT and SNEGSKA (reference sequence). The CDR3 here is CSASGSWNEQFF. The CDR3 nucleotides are TGCTCCGCTAGCGGGAGTTGGAATGAGCAGTTCTTC.

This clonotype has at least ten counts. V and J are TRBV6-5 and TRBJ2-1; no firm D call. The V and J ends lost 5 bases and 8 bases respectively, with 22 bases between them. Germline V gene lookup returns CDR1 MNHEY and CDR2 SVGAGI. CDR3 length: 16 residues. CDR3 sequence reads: CASSPRFSRIRYEQFF. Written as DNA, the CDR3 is TGTGCCAGCAGTCCCCGCTTTTCGAGGATTCGCTATGAGCAGTTCTTC.

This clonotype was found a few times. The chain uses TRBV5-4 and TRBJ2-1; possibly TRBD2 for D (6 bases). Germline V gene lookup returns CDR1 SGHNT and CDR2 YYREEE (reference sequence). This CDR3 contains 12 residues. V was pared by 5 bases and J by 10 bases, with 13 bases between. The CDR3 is CASSRDSGEQFF. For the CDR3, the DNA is TGTGCCAGCAGTCGGGACTCTGGGGAGCAGTTCTTC.

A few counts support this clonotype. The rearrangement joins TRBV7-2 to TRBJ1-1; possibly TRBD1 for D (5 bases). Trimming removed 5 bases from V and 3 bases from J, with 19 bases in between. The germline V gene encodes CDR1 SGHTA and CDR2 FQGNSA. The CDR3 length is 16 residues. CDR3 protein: CASSPRRGTWDTEAFF. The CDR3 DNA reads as TGTGCCAGCAGCCCCAGAAGGGGCACTTGGGACACTGAAGCTTTCTTT.

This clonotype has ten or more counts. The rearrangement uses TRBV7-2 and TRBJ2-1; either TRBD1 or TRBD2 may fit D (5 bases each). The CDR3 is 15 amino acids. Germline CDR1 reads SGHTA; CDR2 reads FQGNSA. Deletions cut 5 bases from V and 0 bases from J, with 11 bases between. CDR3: CASSPHGASYNEQFF. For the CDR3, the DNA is TGTGCCAGCAGCCCTCACGGGGCCTCCTACAATGAGCAGTTCTTC.

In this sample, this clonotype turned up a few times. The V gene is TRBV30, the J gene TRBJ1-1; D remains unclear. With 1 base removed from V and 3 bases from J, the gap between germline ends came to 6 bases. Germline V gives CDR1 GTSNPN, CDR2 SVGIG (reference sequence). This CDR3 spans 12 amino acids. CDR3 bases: TGTGCCTGGAGTGGAGGGTACACTGAAGCTTTCTTT. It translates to CAWSGGYTEAFF.

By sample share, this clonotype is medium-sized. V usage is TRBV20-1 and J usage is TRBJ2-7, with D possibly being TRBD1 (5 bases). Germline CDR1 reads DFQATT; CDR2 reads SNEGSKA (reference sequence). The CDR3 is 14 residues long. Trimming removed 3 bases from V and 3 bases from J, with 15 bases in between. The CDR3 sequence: CSARDMSASYEQYF. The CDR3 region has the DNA TGCAGTGCTAGGGACATGTCTGCTAGCTACGAGCAGTACTTC.

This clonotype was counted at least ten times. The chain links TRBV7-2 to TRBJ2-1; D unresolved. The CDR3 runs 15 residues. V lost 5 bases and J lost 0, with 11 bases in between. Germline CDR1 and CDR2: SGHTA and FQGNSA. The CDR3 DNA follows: TGTGCCAGCAGCCCCGGACGGAGCTCCTACAATGAGCAGTTCTTC. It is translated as CASSPGRSSYNEQFF.

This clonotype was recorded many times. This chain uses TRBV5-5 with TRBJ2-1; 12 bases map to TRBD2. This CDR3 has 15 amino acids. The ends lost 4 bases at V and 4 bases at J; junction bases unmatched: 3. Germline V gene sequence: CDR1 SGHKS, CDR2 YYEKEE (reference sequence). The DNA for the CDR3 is TGTGCCAGCAGCCGTACTAGCGGGAGGTACAATGAGCAGTTCTTC. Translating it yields CASSRTSGRYNEQFF.

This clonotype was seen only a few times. CDR3 sequence (DNA): TGTGCCAGCAGCCCAGCGACAGAAAACTATGGCTACACCTTC. Protein product: CASSPATENYGYTF. The chain carries TRBV2 and TRBJ1-2; TRBD1 might be the D (5 bases). Germline loops: CDR1 SNHLY, CDR2 FYNNEI. The CDR3 covers 14 residues. V was pared by 6 bases and J by 2 bases, with 13 bases between.

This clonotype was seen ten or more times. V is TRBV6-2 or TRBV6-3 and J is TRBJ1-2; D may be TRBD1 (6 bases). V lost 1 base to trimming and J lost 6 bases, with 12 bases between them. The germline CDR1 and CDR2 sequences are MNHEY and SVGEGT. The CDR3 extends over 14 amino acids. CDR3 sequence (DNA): TGTGCCAGCAGTTACTATCCACAGGGCCATGGCTACACCTTC. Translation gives CASSYYPQGHGYTF.

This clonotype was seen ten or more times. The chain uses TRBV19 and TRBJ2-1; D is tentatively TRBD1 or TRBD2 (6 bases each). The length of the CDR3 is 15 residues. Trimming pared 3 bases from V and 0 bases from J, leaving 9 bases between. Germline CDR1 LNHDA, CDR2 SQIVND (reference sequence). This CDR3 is CASSMGGSSYNEQFF. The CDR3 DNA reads TGTGCCAGTAGTATGGGGGGCAGCTCCTACAATGAGCAGTTCTTC.

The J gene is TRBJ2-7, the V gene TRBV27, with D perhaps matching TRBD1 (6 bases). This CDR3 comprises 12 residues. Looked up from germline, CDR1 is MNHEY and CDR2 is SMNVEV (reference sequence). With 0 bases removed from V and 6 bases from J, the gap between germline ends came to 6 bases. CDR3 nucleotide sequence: TGTGCCAGCAGTTTATCAGGGGGCGAGCAGTACTTC. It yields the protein CASSLSGGEQYF.

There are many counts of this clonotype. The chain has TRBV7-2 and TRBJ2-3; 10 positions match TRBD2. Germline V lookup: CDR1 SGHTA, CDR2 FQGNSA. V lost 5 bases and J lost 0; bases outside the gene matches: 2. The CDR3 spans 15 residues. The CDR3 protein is CASSPTSGSTDTQYF. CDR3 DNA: TGTGCCAGCAGCCCGACTAGCGGGAGCACAGATACGCAGTATTTT.

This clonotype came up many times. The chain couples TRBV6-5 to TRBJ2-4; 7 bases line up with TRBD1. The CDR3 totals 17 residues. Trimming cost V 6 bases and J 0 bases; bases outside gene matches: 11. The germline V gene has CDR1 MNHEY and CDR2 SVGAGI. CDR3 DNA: TGTGCCAGCAGGCCCCTGGGACAGCGGCTAGCCAAAAACATTCAGTACTTC. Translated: CASRPLGQRLAKNIQYF.

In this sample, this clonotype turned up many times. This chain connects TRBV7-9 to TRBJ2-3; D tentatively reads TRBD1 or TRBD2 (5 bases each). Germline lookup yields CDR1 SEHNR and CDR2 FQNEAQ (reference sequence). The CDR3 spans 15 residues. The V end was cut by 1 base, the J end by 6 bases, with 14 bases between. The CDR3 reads CASSLVLGVSDTQYF. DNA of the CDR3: TGTGCCAGCAGCTTAGTGTTGGGGGTCTCGGATACGCAGTATTTT.